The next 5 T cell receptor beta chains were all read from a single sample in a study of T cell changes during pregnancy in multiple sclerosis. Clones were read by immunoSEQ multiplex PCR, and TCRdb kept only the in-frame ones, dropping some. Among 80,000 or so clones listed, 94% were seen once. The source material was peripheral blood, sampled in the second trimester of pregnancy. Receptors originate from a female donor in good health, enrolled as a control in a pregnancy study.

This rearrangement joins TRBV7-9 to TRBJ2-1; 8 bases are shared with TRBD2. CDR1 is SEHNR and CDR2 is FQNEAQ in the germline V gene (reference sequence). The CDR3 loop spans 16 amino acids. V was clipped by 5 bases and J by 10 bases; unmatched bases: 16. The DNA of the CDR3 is TGTGCCAGCAGCCCCACGGGAGGGAGGGCCTCGAAAGAGCAGTTCTTC. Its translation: CASSPTGGRASKEQFF.

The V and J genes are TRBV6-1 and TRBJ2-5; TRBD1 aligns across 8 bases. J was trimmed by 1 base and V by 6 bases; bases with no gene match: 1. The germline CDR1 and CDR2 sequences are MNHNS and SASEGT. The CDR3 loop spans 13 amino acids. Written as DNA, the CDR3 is TGTGCCAGCAGCCAGGGGGCCCAAGAGACCCAGTACTTC. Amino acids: CASSQGAQETQYF.

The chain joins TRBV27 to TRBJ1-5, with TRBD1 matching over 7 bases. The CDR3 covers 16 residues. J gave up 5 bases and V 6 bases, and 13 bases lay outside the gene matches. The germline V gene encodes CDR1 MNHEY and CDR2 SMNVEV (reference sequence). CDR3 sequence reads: CASSPSQGDSYQPQHF. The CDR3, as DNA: TGTGCCAGCAGCCCTTCTCAGGGGGACAGTTATCAGCCCCAGCATTTT.

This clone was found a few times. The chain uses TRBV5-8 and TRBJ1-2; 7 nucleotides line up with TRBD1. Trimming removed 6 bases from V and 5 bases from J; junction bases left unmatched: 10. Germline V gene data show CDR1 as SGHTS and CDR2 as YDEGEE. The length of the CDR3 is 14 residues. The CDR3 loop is CASTRGQEGYGYTF. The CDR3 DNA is TGTGCCAGCACAAGAGGACAGGAGGGGTATGGCTACACCTTC.

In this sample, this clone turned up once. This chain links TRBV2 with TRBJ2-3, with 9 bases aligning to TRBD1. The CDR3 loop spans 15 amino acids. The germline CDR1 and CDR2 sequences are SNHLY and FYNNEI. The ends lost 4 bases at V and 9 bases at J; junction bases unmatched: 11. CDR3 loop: CASSGEGQGRGTQYF. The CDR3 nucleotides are TGTGCCAGCAGTGGTGAGGGACAGGGAAGAGGAACGCAGTATTTT.